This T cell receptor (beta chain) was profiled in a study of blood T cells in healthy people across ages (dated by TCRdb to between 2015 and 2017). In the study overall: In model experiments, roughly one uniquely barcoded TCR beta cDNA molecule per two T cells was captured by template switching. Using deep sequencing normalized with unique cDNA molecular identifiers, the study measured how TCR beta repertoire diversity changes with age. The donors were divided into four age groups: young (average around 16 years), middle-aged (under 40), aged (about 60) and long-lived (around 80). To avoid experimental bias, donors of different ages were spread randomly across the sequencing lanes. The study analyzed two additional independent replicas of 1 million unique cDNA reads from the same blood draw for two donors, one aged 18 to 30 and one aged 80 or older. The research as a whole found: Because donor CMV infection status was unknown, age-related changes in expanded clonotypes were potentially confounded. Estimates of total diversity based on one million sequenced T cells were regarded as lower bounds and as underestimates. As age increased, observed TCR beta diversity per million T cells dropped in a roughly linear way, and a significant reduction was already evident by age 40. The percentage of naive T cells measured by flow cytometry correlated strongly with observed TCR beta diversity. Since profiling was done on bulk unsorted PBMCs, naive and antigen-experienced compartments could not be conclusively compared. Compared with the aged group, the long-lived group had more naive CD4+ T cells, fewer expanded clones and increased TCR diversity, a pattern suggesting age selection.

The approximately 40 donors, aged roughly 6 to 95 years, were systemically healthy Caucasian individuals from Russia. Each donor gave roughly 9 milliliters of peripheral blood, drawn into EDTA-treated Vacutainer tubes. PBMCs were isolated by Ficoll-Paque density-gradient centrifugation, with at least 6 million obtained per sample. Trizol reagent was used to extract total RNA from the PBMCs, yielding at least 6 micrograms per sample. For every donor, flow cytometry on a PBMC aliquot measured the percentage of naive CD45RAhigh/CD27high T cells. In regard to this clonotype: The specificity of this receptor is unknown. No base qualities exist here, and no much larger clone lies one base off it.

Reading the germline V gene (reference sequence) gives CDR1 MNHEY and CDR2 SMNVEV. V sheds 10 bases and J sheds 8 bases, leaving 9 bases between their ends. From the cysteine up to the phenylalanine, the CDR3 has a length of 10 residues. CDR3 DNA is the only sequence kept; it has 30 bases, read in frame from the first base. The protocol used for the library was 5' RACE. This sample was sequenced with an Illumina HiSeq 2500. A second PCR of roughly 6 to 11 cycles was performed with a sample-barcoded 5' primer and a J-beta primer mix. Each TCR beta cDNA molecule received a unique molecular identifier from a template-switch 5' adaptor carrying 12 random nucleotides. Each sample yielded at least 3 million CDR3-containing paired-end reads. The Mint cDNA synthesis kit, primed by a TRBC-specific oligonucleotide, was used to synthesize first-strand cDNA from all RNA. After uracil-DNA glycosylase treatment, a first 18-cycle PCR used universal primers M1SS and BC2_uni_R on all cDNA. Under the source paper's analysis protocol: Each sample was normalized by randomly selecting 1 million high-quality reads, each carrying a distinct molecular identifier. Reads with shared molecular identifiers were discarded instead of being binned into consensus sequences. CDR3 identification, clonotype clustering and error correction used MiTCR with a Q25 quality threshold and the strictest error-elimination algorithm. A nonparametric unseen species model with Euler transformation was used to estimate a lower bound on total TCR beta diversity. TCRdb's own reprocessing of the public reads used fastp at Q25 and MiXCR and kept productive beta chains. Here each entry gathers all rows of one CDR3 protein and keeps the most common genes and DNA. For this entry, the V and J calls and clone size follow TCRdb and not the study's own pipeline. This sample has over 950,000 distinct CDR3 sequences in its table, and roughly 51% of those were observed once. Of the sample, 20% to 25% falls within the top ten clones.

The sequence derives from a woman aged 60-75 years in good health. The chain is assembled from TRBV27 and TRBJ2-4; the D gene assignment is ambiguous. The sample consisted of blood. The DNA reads TGTGCCACCGTATTGGACATTCAGTACTTC. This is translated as CATVLDIQYF.